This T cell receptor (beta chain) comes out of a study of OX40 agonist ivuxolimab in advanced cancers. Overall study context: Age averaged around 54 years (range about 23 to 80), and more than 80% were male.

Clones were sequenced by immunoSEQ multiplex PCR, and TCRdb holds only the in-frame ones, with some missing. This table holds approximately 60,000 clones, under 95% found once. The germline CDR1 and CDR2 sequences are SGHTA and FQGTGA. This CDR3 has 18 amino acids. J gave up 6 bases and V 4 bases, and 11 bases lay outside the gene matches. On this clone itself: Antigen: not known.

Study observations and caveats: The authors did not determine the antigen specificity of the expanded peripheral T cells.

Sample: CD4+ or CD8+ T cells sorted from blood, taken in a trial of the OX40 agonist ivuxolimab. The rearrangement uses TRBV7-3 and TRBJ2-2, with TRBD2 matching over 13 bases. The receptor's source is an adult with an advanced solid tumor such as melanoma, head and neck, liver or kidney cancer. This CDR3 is CASSSAGPGTSGAGELFF. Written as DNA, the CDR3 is TGTGCCAGCAGCTCCGCTGGACCCGGGACTAGCGGGGCCGGGGAGCTGTTTTTT.